This entry features one T cell receptor beta chain sequence. This specimen belongs to a study of blood T cell repertoires in COVID-19. Study-wide context: The United States, Italy and Spain were the sources of the acute and convalescent COVID-19 samples. Sources were T cells, B-cell-depleted T cells, or PBMCs; the material itself was cDNA or gDNA.

The germline V gene has CDR1 KGHSH and CDR2 LQKENI. The CDR3 is 14 residues long. V dropped 6 bases and J dropped 4; count of bases not matched to a gene: 8. As originally analysed: The assay estimated nucleated cells by amplifying reference gene primers. Only in-frame clones appear in the TCRdb table, and some are missing; sequencing was by immunoSEQ multiplex PCR. The DNA gave D and trimming, while V, J and clone size come from that table. In the table there are about 200,000 clones, more than 85% of which are singletons. This receptor was taken from a man aged 60-69 years with acute or convalescent COVID-19. V usage is TRBV18 and J usage is TRBJ1-2, with 7 bases aligning to TRBD1. Sequenced: peripheral blood. For the CDR3, the DNA is TGTGCCAGCTCCCCCGACAGGGACTTCTATGGCTACACCTTC. It codes for CASSPDRDFYGYTF.